This T cell receptor beta chain came from a study of cytomegalovirus exposure and HLA in healthy donors. For the study at large: A preliminary data release comprised 80 million to 95 million unique TCRs obtained from HLA-typed donors. Study findings and constraints: One variant, a missense change in DCLRE1C, was linked in a later analysis to TCR beta V- and J-gene trimming. Rare sequences made up most TCRs, while some public TCRs were found in many donors. Later on, an analysis found that several of the most significant clusters appeared to be linked to common viral pathogens, which included parvovirus B19.

The CDR3 has 16 amino acids. Looked up from germline, CDR1 is SGHTA and CDR2 is FQGNSA. Unmatched junction bases numbered 9, after V lost 1 base and J lost 4 bases. This clone was observed a few times. As yet, its antigen is unknown. 13 Jbeta primers and 60 Vbeta primers were used for the PCR. TCRdb keeps only in-frame clones here, not all; method: immunoSEQ multiplex PCR. The sample includes roughly 97,000 clones, 9.5% to 13% of them seen just once. The sequenced sample was PBMCs. V gene TRBV7-2 combines with J gene TRBJ2-7, with 8 bases aligning to TRBD2. The source of this sequence is a man between 40 and 49 years old in good health and CMV-seropositive. This CDR3 reads CASSLDISGEGYEQYF. CDR3 sequence (DNA): TGTGCCAGCAGCTTAGATATTAGCGGGGAGGGGTACGAGCAGTACTTC.